The 20 T cell receptor beta chains below were found in one sample sequenced in a study of T cell repertoires in cytomegalovirus infection. These TCRs' antigens remain unknown. TCRdb processed the reads anew with MiXCR; each CDR3 protein has one entry. The sample carries under 350,000 distinct CDR3 sequences, 20% to 25% recorded once. The specimen was cultured PBMCs, collected from culture after CMV antigen stimulation. The origin of the receptors is a human donor in good health (CMV status not recorded). Some clones in this sample may be carry-over from other donors' samples.

This clonotype was counted ten times or more. The CDR3 DNA follows: TGTGCCAGCAGCATTTCCAGGGGGAGCTATGGCTACACCTTC. Translating gives CASSISRGSYGYTF. The J gene is TRBJ1-2, the V gene TRBV7-2, with 7 bases fitting TRBD1. This CDR3 is built from 14 residues. With V trimmed by 5 bases and J by 4 bases, 7 bases remained unmatched. Germline loops: CDR1 SGHTA, CDR2 FQGNSA.

The chain recombines TRBV7-2 with TRBJ2-7, with 7 bases lining up with TRBD1. Germline values: CDR1 SGHTA, CDR2 FQGNSA. This CDR3 region has 15 residues. The V and J ends lost 4 bases and 0 bases, in that order; junction bases with no gene match: 6. Written as DNA, the CDR3 is TGTGCCAGCAGCTCACCGGGACAGACCTCCTACGAGCAGTACTTC. Residues: CASSSPGQTSYEQYF.

This clonotype showed up many times. The CDR3 region is CASTGQSNTEAFF. The CDR3 coding sequence is TGTGCCAGCACCGGACAGAGTAACACTGAAGCTTTCTTT. This chain joins TRBV27 and TRBJ1-1; TRBD1 might be the D (6 bases). Germline loops: CDR1 MNHEY, CDR2 SMNVEV (reference sequence). Trimming cost V 7 bases and J 2 bases, with 11 bases left between them. This CDR3 is built from 13 residues.

This clonotype was recorded many times. V is TRBV4-1 and J is TRBJ1-6; TRBD1 might be the D (6 bases). This CDR3 region has 14 residues. The germline V gene encodes CDR1 MGHRA and CDR2 YSYEKL. With 6 bases removed from V and 7 bases from J, the gap between germline ends came to 13 bases. As DNA, the CDR3 is TGCGCCAGCAGACTCCAGGGGAGAAATTCACCCCTCCACTTT. Amino acids: CASRLQGRNSPLHF.

This clonotype was found a few times. The gene calls are TRBV6-6 and TRBJ2-7, with D possibly matching TRBD1 (6 bases). Germline CDR1 reads MNHNY; CDR2 reads SVGAGI (reference sequence). The V end lost 0 bases, the J end lost 2 bases, and 11 bases lay between the germline ends. CDR3 length: 15 amino acids. CDR3 bases: TGTGCCAGCAGTTACTCAGGGGGTAGTCCCTACGAGCAGTACTTC. Encoded protein: CASSYSGGSPYEQYF.

The table lists this clonotype with many counts. The rearrangement links TRBV7-2 to TRBJ1-5; 8 nucleotides match TRBD1. With 1 base clipped from V and 2 bases from J, the junction kept 1 base outside the gene matches. This CDR3 contains 15 residues. Germline values: CDR1 SGHTA, CDR2 FQGNSA. The CDR3 nucleotides read TGTGCCAGCAGCTTAGAACAGGGGGGCAATCAGCCCCAGCATTTT. It yields the protein CASSLEQGGNQPQHF.

The rearrangement joins TRBV7-6 to TRBJ1-1; tentative D call: TRBD1 (5 bases). Trimming pared 6 bases from V and 5 bases from J, leaving 13 bases between. The CDR3 contains 13 residues. Germline V gene lookup returns CDR1 SGHVS and CDR2 FNYEAQ. CDR3 sequence (DNA): TGTGCCAGCAGTGCAGGGCCGGGGACTGAAGCTTTCTTT. Translating gives CASSAGPGTEAFF.

The chain carries TRBV6-6 and TRBJ2-3; TRBD1 or TRBD2 may be the D gene (6 bases each). V lost 2 bases and J 5 bases, leaving 14 bases between the germline ends. Germline V gene sequence: CDR1 MNHNY, CDR2 SVGAGI (reference sequence). The CDR3 totals 15 residues. The CDR3 is CASSYTRGRVDTQYF. CDR3 nucleotide sequence: TGTGCCAGCAGTTACACCCGGGGGCGCGTAGATACGCAGTATTTT.

This clonotype was recorded at least ten times. The chain employs TRBV28 and TRBJ1-2; D is unresolved. CDR1 MDHEN and CDR2 SYDVKM come from the germline V gene. V lost 3 bases and J 1 base, leaving 9 bases between the germline ends. The CDR3 extends over 14 amino acids. DNA for the CDR3: TGTGCCAGCAGTTTTATTCTTAATAACTATGGCTACACCTTC. Protein sequence: CASSFILNNYGYTF.

This chain uses TRBV7-9 with TRBJ2-1, with D perhaps TRBD1 (5 bases). V was clipped by 2 bases and J by 7 bases, with 15 bases between them. Germline values: CDR1 SEHNR, CDR2 FQNEAQ (reference sequence). The CDR3 spans 15 residues. The CDR3 DNA follows: TGTGCCAGCAGCTTAAGGGGCCCGACGGCTAATGAGCAGTTCTTC. This codes for CASSLRGPTANEQFF.

About this clonotype itself: A clone one base away is much larger, so this may be a read error. The chain is built from TRBV7-6 and TRBJ2-5, with D unresolved. The CDR3 sequence is 15 residues long. CDR1 and CDR2 from the germline V gene are SGHVS and FNYEAQ. V lost 1 base, J lost 2 bases, and 11 bases lay in between. The CDR3 sequence is CASSLVPGKQETQYF. The CDR3 region has the DNA TGTGCCAGCAGCTTAGTTCCCGGAAAACAAGAGACCCAGTACTTC.

This chain uses TRBV27 with TRBJ1-5; D is possibly TRBD1 (5 bases). The CDR3 is 16 amino acids. Germline V CDR1 and CDR2: MNHEY, SMNVEV (reference sequence). Trimming shortened V by 7 bases and J by 2 bases, and 18 bases separated the two germline ends. The CDR3 nucleotides are TGTGCCAGCAACCCCCAGGGCGGTGTTGGCAATCAGCCCCAGCATTTT. Amino acids: CASNPQGGVGNQPQHF.

This chain connects TRBV4-1 to TRBJ2-5; D is ambiguous. The CDR3 spans 11 residues. V lost 1 base to trimming and J lost 10 bases, with 7 bases between them. Germline V gene data show CDR1 as MGHRA and CDR2 as YSYEKL. CDR3 nucleotides: TGCGCCAGCAGCCAAGGACGGATCCAGTACTTC. Amino acid sequence: CASSQGRIQYF.

V is TRBV3-1 and J is TRBJ1-6; perhaps TRBD1 as D (6 bases). Trimming took off 4 bases at V and 6 bases at J, with 13 bases between the two ends. The CDR3 has 15 residues. Per the germline V gene, CDR1 is LGHDT and CDR2 is YNNKEL (reference sequence). CDR3 in amino acids: CASSPETGPNSPLHF. For the CDR3, the DNA is TGTGCCAGCAGCCCAGAGACAGGTCCTAATTCACCCCTCCACTTT.

The genes are TRBV7-6 and TRBJ2-1; D uncertain. From germline, CDR1 is SGHVS and CDR2 FNYEAQ. Trimming stripped 5 bases from V and 5 bases from J, with 16 bases between. The CDR3 extends over 15 amino acids. CDR3 in amino acids: CASSARVQPHNEQFF. In DNA, the CDR3 is TGTGCCAGCAGCGCTAGGGTACAACCCCACAATGAGCAGTTCTTC.

This clonotype has a count of ten or more. The rearrangement links TRBV7-2 to TRBJ2-2; tentative D call: TRBD1 (5 bases). CDR1 SGHTA and CDR2 FQGNSA come from the germline V gene. The V gene lost 1 base and the J gene lost 5 bases, with 20 bases spanning the gap. The CDR3 loop spans 18 amino acids. The CDR3 DNA sequence: TGTGCCAGCAGCTTAGATAAGGTCGCGGCAGGGCGGACCGGGGAGCTGTTTTTT. This codes for CASSLDKVAAGRTGELFF.

This clonotype was counted many times. The chain recombines TRBV7-2 with TRBJ2-7; 8 positions agree with TRBD2. CDR3 length: 14 residues. Germline V gene sequence: CDR1 SGHTA, CDR2 FQGNSA. V lost 9 bases and J lost 2; bases outside the gene matches: 9. The CDR3 nucleotides read TGTGCCAGACGGGAGGGGTTAAAGACCTACGAGCAGTACGTC. Translation gives CARREGLKTYEQYV.

The V and J genes are TRBV29-1 and TRBJ1-1; maybe TRBD1 (5 bases). Trimming removed 4 bases at V and 1 base at J, with 10 bases between. CDR1 and CDR2 (germline): SQVTM, ANQGSEA. The CDR3 is 13 residues long. DNA for the CDR3: TGCAGCGTTGGCGGGGCCGAGAACACTGAAGCTTTCTTT. This sequence encodes CSVGGAENTEAFF.

J is TRBJ1-2 and V is TRBV6-1; unclear D gene. CDR3 length: 16 amino acids. CDR1 MNHNS and CDR2 SASEGT come from the germline V gene. Trimming shortened V by 0 bases and J by 4 bases, and 15 bases separated the two germline ends. CDR3 sequence: CASSEAVAGVSYGYTF. DNA for the CDR3: TGTGCCAGCAGTGAAGCGGTAGCAGGAGTAAGCTATGGCTACACCTTC.

This CDR3 is CASSFLSNTGELFF. CDR3 sequence (DNA): TGTGCCAGCAGTTTTCTCTCGAACACCGGGGAGCTGTTTTTT. The J gene is TRBJ2-2, the V gene TRBV28; D call uncertain. V was shortened by 3 bases and J by 0 bases, with 5 bases between the two germline ends. This CDR3 spans 14 amino acids. CDR1 is MDHEN, CDR2 SYDVKM, per germline.